The present TCR beta chain was sequenced within a study of blood T cell repertoires in COVID-19. Study-wide background: PBMCs, B-cell-depleted T cells, or T cells provided the cDNA or gDNA that made up the material.

The V and J ends lost 1 base and 0 bases respectively, with 28 bases between them. Germline CDR1 LNHNV, CDR2 YYDKDF (reference sequence). This CDR3 has 22 amino acids. Original handling: Nucleated cell counts were estimated from reference gene primer amplification. Assay used: immunoSEQ multiplex PCR; TCRdb lists only in-frame clones, some missing. V, J and clone size are taken as reported in that table, and D and trimming were inferred from the DNA itself. This table holds under 300,000 clones, 86% found once. The receptor comes from a man aged 25-45 years who had recovered from COVID-19. The V call is TRBV15, the J call TRBJ1-5; a possible D gene is TRBD1 (6 bases). The sample consisted of peripheral blood. CDR3: CATSRVNLYFGTGSDSNQPQHF. In DNA, the CDR3 is TGTGCCACCAGCAGAGTAAACCTGTATTTTGGTACAGGGTCCGATAGCAATCAGCCCCAGCATTTT.